This T cell receptor beta chain stems from a study of T cells in Graves' hyperthyroidism and ophthalmopathy. In this sample, this clonotype turned up many times. Regions amplified from RNA transcripts were the TCR beta CDR3 regions. Carried out on the TCR CDR3, a first-round RT-PCR used the HTBI primer set. MiXCR, applied by TCRdb to the multiplex PCR reads, yields one record per CDR3 protein. This table has under 350,000 distinct CDR3 sequences, about an eighth appearing once. In germline, CDR1 is MNHEY, CDR2 SVGEGT. The CDR3 has 13 residues. V dropped 0 bases and J dropped 9; count of bases not matched to a gene: 4.

The sample consisted of blood. The chain employs TRBV6-2 or TRBV6-3 and TRBJ1-1; 7 bases agree with TRBD1. The receptor was isolated from a woman in her twenties or thirties with Graves' hyperthyroidism that later progressed to Graves' ophthalmopathy. The CDR3, as DNA: TGTGCCAGCAGTTACTCACGGGACAGCAAAGCTTTCTTT. Amino acid sequence: CASSYSRDSKAFF.